This T cell receptor (beta chain) is drawn from a study of T cell responses to AZD1222 COVID-19 vaccine. As for the study in general: Timing groups of about 4 and about 12 weeks for second doses were pooled. Overall study results and limits: The reported proportion of spike-specific TCRs targeting unmutated variant regions was nearly half.

This clone was observed once. Its antigen is not known. The CDR3 consists of 15 residues. Germline-derived CDR1 and CDR2 are MNHNS and SASEGT. The V and J ends lost 1 base and 5 bases respectively, with 12 bases between them. The protocol was immunoSEQ multiplex PCR, while the TCRdb copy is restricted to in-frame clones and leaves out a portion. The sample has about 29,000 clones, 93% seen once. The sequencing here drew on peripheral blood, taken on day 0 of AZD1222 vaccination. The sequence was obtained from an adult in good health. The chain links TRBV6-1 to TRBJ1-5; weak D call: TRBD1 (5 bases). This CDR3 is CASSEGGEGYQPQHF. Here the CDR3 DNA reads TGTGCCAGCAGTGAAGGCGGGGAGGGGTATCAGCCCCAGCATTTT.